This TCR beta chain was sequenced during a study of molecular identifiers for immune sequencing clone quantification (dated by TCRdb to the late 2010s). In the study overall: For a replicate experiment, RNA from 20,000 or 100,000 naive CD8 T cells was divided into five aliquots, and four of the five aliquots were sequenced. This methods study benchmarked molecular-identifier clustering-based TCR repertoire sequencing (MIDCIRS) and TCR RNA copy counting, using CD8 T cells to do so. What the study reported, not specific to this receptor: Without barcode sub-clustering, chimeric consensus sequences inflated TCR diversity; chimeras reached as high as 47%. A single cell's worth of spiked-in Jurkat TCR RNA was reported detectable even among under 1.3 million naive CD8 T cells. Identical TCR molecules sharing a barcode could cause highly expanded clone sizes to be underestimated. In CMV-specific effector cells, clones with more than 20 RNA copies contained over 98% of molecules, whereas in naive cells such clones contained under 1% of molecules. The naive libraries included spiked-in Jurkat TCR RNA (roughly nine copies' worth), and this Jurkat TCR RNA is not part of the donor repertoire. Modeling indicated about 3 TCR RNA copies recovered per cell, compared with about 10 by digital PCR, which implies a capture efficiency of about 27%.

Comment on this clonotype: No cognate antigen has been identified for it. No much larger clonotype is one base removed from it; base qualities were not supplied.

Library prep was done by PCR. Sequenced using an Illumina HiSeq 4000. Bulk TCR libraries were made following a previously described method, with the TCR primers given in Table S5. Purification of total RNA was performed with the Qiagen AllPrep DNA/RNA kit. Before analysis, reads from multiple sequencing runs of the same library were pooled. On the authors' methods: Reads were retained only if their TCR constant sequence matched exactly, and those retained reads were trimmed to 150 nt and grouped according to their 12-nt molecular barcodes. Within each barcode group, reads were sub-clustered at a 15% Levenshtein threshold, and quality-weighted consensus sequences were built per RNA molecule. Non-functional sequences were discarded, and so were lower-count sequences lying one edit away from another sequence. Barcode sub-clusters with fewer than 20% of the maximum read count were removed, based on fitting two negative binomial distributions. Using fastp at Q25 and MiXCR, TCRdb reprocessed the public reads and kept productive beta chains. One record per CDR3 amino acid sequence lists the most common genes and DNA. These V and J calls originate from TCRdb's pipeline instead of the authors' own analysis. The sample has around 470,000 distinct CDR3 sequences on record, about 22% of them singletons. Together, the top ten hold about 0.8% of the sample.

The CDR3 runs 18 amino acids, cysteine and phenylalanine included. Only the CDR3 DNA stays, 54 bases, in frame from base 1. From a lookup of the germline V gene (reference sequence), CDR1 and CDR2 are PRHDT and FYEKMQ. Trimming leaves V shorter by 5 bases and J shorter by 4 bases, with the junction holding 15 bases beyond the gene matches. Libraries of naive CD8 T cells were built from around 20,000 to 990,000 sorted cells, with 10%, 30% or 50% of the purified RNA used. Naive CD8 T cells, defined as CD8+CD4-CCR7+CD45RA+, were FACS-sorted into RLT Plus buffer on a BD FACSAria II. Nine to eleven TCR copies' worth of Jurkat RNA were spiked into roughly 19,000-1,000,000 naive CD8 T cell samples to test detection sensitivity. CD8 T cells were enriched with RosetteSep CD8+ T Cell Enrichment Cocktail and Ficoll-Paque, followed by ACK red cell lysis.

The sequence is built from TRBV13 and TRBJ2-3; TRBD2 agrees with 10 junctional bases. This sequence originates from a human donor in good health. Some libraries in this study had Jurkat cell RNA spiked in. What was sequenced was naive CD8+ T cells from blood, with Jurkat cell RNA spiked in. In light of the paper, this sample's cell subset or site label describes: FACS-sorted CD8+CD4-CCR7+CD45RA+ naive T cells. The CDR3 is CASSPSSGGPTPADTQYF. The DNA sequence reads TGTGCCAGCAGCCCGAGTAGCGGGGGGCCAACCCCCGCAGATACGCAGTATTTT.